This TCR beta chain comes out of a study of blood T cell repertoires in COVID-19. For the study at large: COVID-19 samples, acute and convalescent, were from the United States, Italy and Spain.

From germline, CDR1 is SGHTA and CDR2 FQGNSA. The ends were cut back, 2 bases at V and 7 bases at J, with 11 bases in the middle. This CDR3 has 13 amino acids. This table comes from immunoSEQ multiplex PCR, and its TCRdb copy is limited to in-frame clones, with some not included. Of some 150,000 clones listed, 70% to 85% were seen once; the top ten hold roughly 3%. This receptor was identified in a woman older than 75 with acute or convalescent COVID-19. Sequenced material: peripheral blood. The gene calls are TRBV7-2 and TRBJ1-2; possibly TRBD1 for D (5 bases). The DNA of the CDR3 is TGTGCCAGCAGCTTATACGGGGGACTTGGCTACACCTTC. Its protein product is CASSLYGGLGYTF.